This TCR beta chain was observed in a study of T cells expressing NK-cell markers (dated by TCRdb to 2018 to 2021). A note on the overall study: TCR beta-chain repertoires were profiled in sorted CD3+CD56+NKG2C+, CD3+CD56+NKG2C- and CD3+CD56-NKG2C+ T-cell subsets from several donors. Among the eight sequenced donors, seven were HCMV-seropositive and one was HCMV-seronegative. Randomly selected healthy volunteers, three men and five women, were used as the eight sequenced donors. Sequencing of the libraries produced 2 x 150 bp reads on Illumina HiSeq 2000/2500, MiSeq or NextSeq.

Sequenced on an Illumina HiSeq 2000. 5'RACE template switching, by which a universal primer site and unique molecular identifiers were added, was used to make TCR beta cDNA libraries. Synthesis of cDNA was primed from the TCR beta constant segment and was followed by two consecutive PCR amplification steps. As for the original processing: MIGEC was used to demultiplex reads and group reads by UMI, and MiTCR was used to assemble and quantify clonotypes. To exclude erroneous sequences, only TCR cDNA sequences supported by at least two reads were retained. The tcR package was used for downstream repertoire analysis, and clonotypes were matched between fractions using CDR3 nucleotide sequence together with V segment. VDJmatch was used to annotate antigen specificity against VDJdb, with one amino acid substitution in CDR3 permitted. TCRdb reprocessed the reads into one record per CDR3 protein sequence, lacking DNA. It is TCRdb's table, rather than the study itself, that gives the V and J calls and clone size. The sample table gives 200,000 to 300,000 distinct CDR3 sequences. 0.3% to 0.45% of the sample rests with the top ten.

In regard to this clonotype: It lacks a known antigen.

What the work shows at the level of the full study, not this receptor alone: Those dominant clonotypes were again the most abundant among CD3+CD56-NKG2C+ cells in a few donors, at about 28.3-65%. Whether the expanded NKG2C-expressing T cell clones were specific for HCMV antigens was left unclear. In six donors, the dominant CD3+CD56+NKG2C+ clonotypes ranked among the top 10 CD8+ clonotypes, making up about 1.0-7.5% of CD8+ T cells.

To determine HCMV serostatus, a commercial ELISA kit was used to detect HCMV-specific IgG in serum. Peripheral blood mononuclear cells were isolated from blood by Ficoll density gradient centrifugation. This TCR was sampled from a man aged 18-30 years in good health. Donor details come from another sample of the same person, matched by shared clones. The sequencing input was blood T cells: a sorted CD56 or NKG2C T cell subset, CD4+ or CD8+ T cells, or bulk PBMC T cells (not recorded which).

The encoded CDR3 is CASRGQEGAEAFF. Recombination joined TRBV12-3 or TRBV12-4 with TRBJ1-1; TCRdb indicates TRBD1, and absent DNA this call remains unverified. There are 13 amino acids in the CDR3, from cysteine to phenylalanine inclusive. No DNA was logged.